This T cell receptor (beta chain) originates from a study of blood T cell repertoires in COVID-19. Across the study: In each case, the material was cDNA or gDNA derived from T cells, B-cell-depleted T cells, or PBMCs.

Trimming left V 6 bases short and J 6 bases short, with 12 bases between. CDR3 length: 14 residues. Germline V gene sequence: CDR1 MNHEY, CDR2 SVGAGI. Sequenced by immunoSEQ multiplex PCR; TCRdb stores in-frame clones only, minus some. Of roughly 150,000 clones in the sample, over 75% were seen once. The receptor was derived from a woman aged 45 to 65 with acute or convalescent COVID-19. The sequenced material came from peripheral blood. V and J are TRBV6-5 and TRBJ1-6; a weak D match, TRBD1 (6 bases). The CDR3 DNA follows: TGTGCCAGCAGGCCGACAGGTCTTAATTCACCCCTCCACTTT. Translation gives CASRPTGLNSPLHF.